Sequencing of this TCR beta chain was carried out in a study of vaccination and CD4 T cells after COVID-19. Trimming left V 6 bases short and J 0 bases short, with 14 bases between. This CDR3 is 15 amino acids long. Germline CDR1 and CDR2: MDHEN and SYDVKM. The treatment denotes: roughly 11-day PBMC culture with coronavirus spike peptide pools or control peptides (ViraFEST assay). PBMC cultures, at under 2.5 million cells per well, received 8.5 to 10 IU/ml IL-2 and about 9.2 ug/ml peptide pools. This clonotype was found a few times. Its antigen is unidentified. Oncomine TCR Beta short-read sequencing was applied to DNA from cultured CD4+ T cells. TCRdb called the PCR reads again in MiXCR, with one record for every CDR3 protein. This table holds about 11,000 distinct CDR3 sequences, about 75% found once.

The chain uses TRBV28 and TRBJ1-1; tentative D call: TRBD1 (5 bases). This sequence was found in a human donor who had recovered from COVID-19. The sequencing input was CD4+ T cells from blood, cultured in vitro. Written as DNA, the CDR3 is TGTGCCAGCAGCACGGGGCCGACTATGAACACTGAAGCTTTCTTT. This codes for CASSTGPTMNTEAFF.